This T cell receptor beta chain was retrieved from a study of long-term antiretroviral therapy in people with HIV. Study findings and constraints: The blood, collected between about 2003 and 2017, was possibly taken under older ART regimens.

Each HIV-infected participant was given treatment in the United States. A v3.0 immunoSEQ assay was performed at survey level. Measured with immunoSEQ multiplex PCR; TCRdb has only the in-frame clones, and not every one. The sample has around 25,000 clones, 65% to 90% seen once. This clone occurred once. Its antigen is unidentified. This sequence was found in a woman between 18 and 30 years old with HIV. This specimen consisted of unsorted PBMCs, obtained at the start of antiretroviral therapy, before treatment.

The CDR3 protein is CASSQDRRNIQPQHF. CDR3 sequence (DNA): TGCGCCAGCAGCCAAGATAGGCGGAATATTCAGCCCCAGCATTTT. V usage is TRBV4-3 and J usage is TRBJ1-5; the D is unclear. The germline V gene has CDR1 LGHNA and CDR2 YSLEER. Deletions cut 0 bases from V and 6 bases from J, with 12 bases between. This CDR3 has 15 residues.